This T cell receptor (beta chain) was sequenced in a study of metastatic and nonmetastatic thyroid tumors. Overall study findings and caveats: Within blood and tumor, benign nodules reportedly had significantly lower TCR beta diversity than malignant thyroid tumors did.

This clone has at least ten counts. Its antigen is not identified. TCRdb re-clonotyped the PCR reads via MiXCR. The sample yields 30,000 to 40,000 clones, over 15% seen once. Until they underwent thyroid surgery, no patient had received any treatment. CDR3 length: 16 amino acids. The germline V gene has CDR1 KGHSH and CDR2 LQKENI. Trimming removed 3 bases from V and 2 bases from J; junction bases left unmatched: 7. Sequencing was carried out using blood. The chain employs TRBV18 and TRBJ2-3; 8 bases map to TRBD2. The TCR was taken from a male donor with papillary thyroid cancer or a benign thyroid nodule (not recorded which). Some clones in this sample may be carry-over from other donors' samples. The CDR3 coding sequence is TGTGCCAGCTCACCGGCGACTAGCGCAAACACAGATACGCAGTATTTT. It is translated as CASSPATSANTDTQYF.